The present entry profiles one T cell receptor (beta chain) with its context. The antigen is not known. The entry originates in a study of T cell responses to AZD1222 COVID-19 vaccine. For the study at large: Second-dose intervals near 4 or 12 weeks were combined. Whole-study results and caveats: Only after the peak T cell response were repertoires sampled. It should be noted that donors were predominantly white British and more often female, and clonal diversity was possibly underestimated. Vaccine-associated CD4 TCRs ranged over spike, dominating at 160-218 and 743-854.

The CDR3 extends over 15 amino acids. Trimming at V came to 1 base and at J to 1 base, leaving 1 base not matched to a gene. Germline V gives CDR1 GTSNPN, CDR2 SVGIG (reference sequence). Sequencing was performed with immunoSEQ multiplex PCR; in TCRdb, only in-frame clones are kept and a portion is missing. The sample holds about 85,000 clones, 86% seen once. The V and J genes are TRBV30 and TRBJ1-6; 7 bases are a match to TRBD1. Specimen: peripheral blood, collected on day 0 of AZD1222 vaccination. The TCR was taken from an adult in good health. CDR3 region: CAWSAGGSYNSPLHF. CDR3 bases: TGTGCCTGGAGTGCAGGGGGTTCCTATAATTCACCCCTCCACTTT.